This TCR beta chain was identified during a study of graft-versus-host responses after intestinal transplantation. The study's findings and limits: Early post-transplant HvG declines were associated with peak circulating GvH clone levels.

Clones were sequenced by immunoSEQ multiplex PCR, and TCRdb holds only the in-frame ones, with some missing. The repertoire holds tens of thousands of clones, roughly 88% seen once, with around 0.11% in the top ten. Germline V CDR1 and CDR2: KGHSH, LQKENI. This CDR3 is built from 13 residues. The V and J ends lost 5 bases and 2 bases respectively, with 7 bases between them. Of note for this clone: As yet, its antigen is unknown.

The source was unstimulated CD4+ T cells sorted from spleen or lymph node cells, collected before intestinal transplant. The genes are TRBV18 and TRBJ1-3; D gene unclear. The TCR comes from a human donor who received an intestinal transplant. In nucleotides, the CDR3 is TGTGCCAGCTCATTGGGCGCTGGAAACACCATATATTTT. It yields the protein CASSLGAGNTIYF.